This TCR beta chain stems from a study of blood T cell repertoires in COVID-19. Trimming pared 7 bases from V and 5 bases from J, leaving 14 bases between. The CDR3 sequence is 13 residues long. CDR1 and CDR2 from the germline V gene are MNHEY and SVGAGI. Study processing details: Counts of nucleated cells, estimated from reference gene primer amplification, were obtained. Profiling relied on immunoSEQ multiplex PCR, and the TCRdb table lists in-frame clones only, not all of them. For V, J and clone size, that table is used; D and trimming come from the DNA. The profile covers about 200,000 clones, with around four fifths appearing a single time and more than 4.5% taken by the ten largest. This clone was found once.

The sequence was obtained from a woman between 50 and 59 years old who had been exposed to COVID-19. The V and J genes are TRBV6-5 and TRBJ1-1, with D maybe TRBD1 (5 bases). Sequencing was performed on PBMCs or T cells enriched from blood (not recorded which). Written as DNA, the CDR3 is TGTGCCAGCAAAGAAGGGCGGGGGACTGAAGCTTTCTTT. This sequence encodes CASKEGRGTEAFF.